This T cell receptor (beta chain) was recovered during a study of CD8 T cells in Susac syndrome. A quantity of roughly 0.5 to 1 ug RNA underwent reverse transcription using random hexamers. Amplification of TCR beta CDR3 was carried out by immunoSEQ multiplex PCR, which covered 54 Vbeta and 13 Jbeta segments. One entry per CDR3 protein results from TCRdb running MiXCR on the immunoSEQ multiplex PCR reads. The repertoire holds hundreds of thousands of distinct CDR3 sequences, with over 75% as singletons. The sample holds one count of this clonotype. The antigen is unknown. Looked up from germline, CDR1 is MNHEY and CDR2 is SMNVEV (reference sequence). V was pared by 4 bases and J by 5 bases, with 17 bases between. This CDR3 has 15 amino acids. The patients serving as multiple sclerosis controls were treatment-naive. They had stable or active relapsing-remitting disease and fulfilled revised McDonald criteria.

Findings and caveats of the study: The study recognized that its TCR sequencing and HLA analysis covered a relatively small number of individuals.

The sequence was obtained from a human donor with multiple sclerosis. Specimen: CD8+ T cells from PBMCs. This sequence joins TRBV27 and TRBJ2-5, with D perhaps matching TRBD1 (5 bases). DNA of the CDR3: TGTGCCAGCAGTTCCTCCCCAGGGAATGGGGAGACCCAGTACTTC. It translates to CASSSSPGNGETQYF.